These 13 T cell receptor beta chains were all obtained from the same sample, sequenced in a study of cytomegalovirus exposure and HLA in healthy donors. The PCR contained 60 Vbeta and 13 Jbeta primers. Libraries were prepared by immunoSEQ multiplex PCR; TCRdb keeps only in-frame clonotypes and omits some of them. Here the sample spans about 170,000 clones, approximately 88% being singletons. The sample was PBMCs. These receptors were obtained from a boy between 2 and 10 years old in good health and CMV-seronegative.

In this sample, this clone turned up a few times. The chain combines TRBV5-1 with TRBJ1-4, with TRBD1 matching 10 bases. V gave up 4 bases and J gave up 8 bases; unmatched junction bases: 8. From germline, CDR1 is SGHRS and CDR2 YFSETQ. There are 15 residues in the CDR3. The CDR3 protein is CASSPGQGFGEKLFF. The CDR3 DNA is TGCGCCAGCAGCCCGGGACAGGGGTTTGGCGAAAAACTGTTTTTT. Combining the CDR3 with reference TRBV5-1 and TRBJ1-4 gives the whole variable domain KAGVTQTPRYLIKTRGQQVTLSCSPISGHRSVSWYQQTPGQGLQFLFEYFSETQRNKGNFPGRFSGRQFSNSRSEMNVSTLELGDSALYLCASSPGQGFGEKLFFGSGTQLSVL.

The chain carries TRBV11-2 and TRBJ1-1, with TRBD1 matching over 10 bases. The junction had 3 bases not matched to a gene; V was cut back by 3 bases and J by 5 bases. This CDR3 spans 14 amino acids. Per the germline V gene, CDR1 is SGHAT and CDR2 is FQNNGV. The CDR3 loop is CASSLGQGITEAFF. CDR3 bases: TGTGCCAGCAGCTTGGGACAGGGGATAACTGAAGCTTTCTTT.

The V and J genes are TRBV2 and TRBJ1-2; tentatively, D is TRBD1 (5 bases). V dropped 5 bases and J dropped 4 bases, with 20 bases sitting between them. The CDR3 is 16 amino acids. Germline V gene sequence: CDR1 SNHLY, CDR2 FYNNEI. CDR3 sequence (DNA): TGTGCCAGCAGTTCGTCTCCCGCAGGACATAGCTATGGCTACACCTTC. It is translated as CASSSSPAGHSYGYTF.

The chain is built from TRBV11-2 and TRBJ2-4, with D maybe TRBD1 (6 bases). V was cut by 6 bases and J by 0 bases, with 18 bases left in between. Germline loops: CDR1 SGHAT, CDR2 FQNNGV. CDR3 size: 17 residues. CDR3 nucleotides: TGTGCCAGCAGATTTTCAGGACAGAAACTAGCCAAAAACATTCAGTACTTC. It encodes CASRFSGQKLAKNIQYF.

The chain has TRBV15 and TRBJ1-1, with D uncertain. CDR3 length: 14 amino acids. CDR1 and CDR2 from the germline V gene are LNHNV and YYDKDF (reference sequence). V lost 3 bases to trimming and J lost 2 bases, with 10 bases between them. CDR3 protein: CATSSLPVNTEAFF. CDR3 nucleotides: TGTGCCACCAGCAGCCTACCGGTAAACACTGAAGCTTTCTTT.

J is TRBJ2-7 and V is TRBV30; the match to TRBD2 covers 7 bases. The CDR3 has 11 residues. Germline V gene data show CDR1 as GTSNPN and CDR2 as SVGIG (reference sequence). V lost 8 bases, J lost 3 bases, and 4 bases stayed unmatched. The CDR3, as DNA: TGTGCCGGCCGCGGGGGCTACGAGCAGTACTTC. Encoded protein: CAGRGGYEQYF.

The chain joins TRBV18 to TRBJ2-3; D is ambiguous. The germline V gene encodes CDR1 KGHSH and CDR2 LQKENI. Trimming cost V 2 bases and J 6 bases, with 15 bases left between them. CDR3 length equals 15 residues. This CDR3 is CASSPTRPNSDTQYF. Written as DNA, the CDR3 is TGTGCCAGCTCACCAACCCGACCAAATAGCGATACGCAGTATTTT.

This clone was counted a few times. Relative to the germline gene, one junction end is altered; a read error may explain this. The chain links TRBV18 to TRBJ1-4; possible D gene TRBD1, 5 bases. Looked up from germline, CDR1 is KGHSH and CDR2 is LQKENI. CDR3 length: 15 amino acids. CDR3 sequence reads: CASSPQTDTTEKLFF. The CDR3, as DNA: TGTGCCAGCTCCCCACAGACAGACACTACTGAAAAACTGTTTTTT.

In its sample, this clone was seen once. V and J are TRBV5-4 and TRBJ2-7, with D maybe TRBD1 (7 bases). CDR1 is SGHNT, CDR2 YYREEE, per germline (reference sequence). The CDR3 consists of 19 residues. Trimming took 4 bases from V and 3 from J, leaving 29 bases between them. The CDR3 sequence is CASSPTPTTGTWGIYEQYF. The CDR3 region has the DNA TGTGCCAGCAGCCCCACCCCCACGACAGGGACTTGGGGAATCTACGAGCAGTACTTC. Combining the CDR3 with reference TRBV5-4 and TRBJ2-7 gives the whole variable domain ETGVTQSPTHLIKTRGQQVTLRCSSQSGHNTVSWYQQALGQGPQFIFQYYREEENGRGNFPPRFSGLQFPNYSSELNVNALELDDSALYLCASSPTPTTGTWGIYEQYFGPGTRLTVT.

V and J are TRBV7-9 and TRBJ1-4; D is undetermined. This CDR3 has 18 amino acids. Germline loops: CDR1 SEHNR, CDR2 FQNEAQ (reference sequence). Trimming pared 2 bases from V and 4 bases from J, leaving 20 bases between. Here the CDR3 reads CASSLIPVFTWHNEKLFF. The CDR3 bases are TGTGCCAGCAGCTTAATTCCCGTGTTCACCTGGCATAATGAAAAACTGTTTTTT.

The rearrangement uses TRBV27 and TRBJ2-3, with 8 bases identical to TRBD1. The CDR3 extends over 14 amino acids. V dropped 8 bases and J dropped 4; count of bases not matched to a gene: 8. CDR1 is MNHEY, CDR2 SMNVEV, per germline (reference sequence). In DNA, the CDR3 is TGTGCCAGCGCCTTACAGGGGGGAGCAGATACGCAGTATTTT. As protein: CASALQGGADTQYF.

The chain has TRBV2 and TRBJ2-7; 8 bases are a match to TRBD2. This CDR3 region has 15 residues. Germline V CDR1 and CDR2: SNHLY, FYNNEI. V shed 1 base and J 4 bases; nucleotides not matched to a gene: 6. Here the CDR3 DNA reads TGTGCCAGCAGTGAAGAAGTAGCGGGAAGTTACGAGCAGTACTTC. It yields the protein CASSEEVAGSYEQYF.

The CDR3 here is CASRGVIGVGEQYF. As DNA, the CDR3 is TGTGCCAGCAGAGGGGTGATAGGGGTGGGGGAGCAGTACTTC. This rearrangement joins TRBV28 to TRBJ2-7; a weak D match, TRBD1 (5 bases). The germline gives CDR1 MDHEN, CDR2 SYDVKM. Between the trimmed V and J ends, which lost 6 bases and 7 bases, there was a span of 19 bases. The CDR3 is 14 residues long.